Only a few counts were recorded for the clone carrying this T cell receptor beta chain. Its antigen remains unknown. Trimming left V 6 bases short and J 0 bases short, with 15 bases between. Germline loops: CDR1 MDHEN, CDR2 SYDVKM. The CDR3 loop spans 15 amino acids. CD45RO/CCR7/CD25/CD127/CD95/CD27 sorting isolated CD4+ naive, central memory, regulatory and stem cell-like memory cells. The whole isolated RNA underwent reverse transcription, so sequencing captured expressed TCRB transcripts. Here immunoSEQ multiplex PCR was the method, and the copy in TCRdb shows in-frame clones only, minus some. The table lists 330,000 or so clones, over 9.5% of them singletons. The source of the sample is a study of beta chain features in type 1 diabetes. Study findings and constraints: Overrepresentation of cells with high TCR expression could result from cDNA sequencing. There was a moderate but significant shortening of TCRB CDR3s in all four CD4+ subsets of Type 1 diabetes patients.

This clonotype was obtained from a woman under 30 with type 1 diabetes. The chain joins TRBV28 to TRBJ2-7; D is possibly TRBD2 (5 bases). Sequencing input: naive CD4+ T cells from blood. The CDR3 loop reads CASSLRATYSYEQYF. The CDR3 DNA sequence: TGTGCCAGCAGCCTGAGGGCCACTTACTCCTACGAGCAGTACTTC.